This T cell receptor beta chain came from a study of blood T cell repertoires in COVID-19. Study-level information: COVID-19 samples, acute and convalescent, were from the United States, Italy and Spain.

Patients in Seattle were enrolled during active infection, then followed longitudinally. A few counts support this clone. This CDR3 has 13 residues. CDR1 and CDR2 from the germline V gene are WNHNN and SYGVQD (reference sequence). Trimming removed 6 bases at V and 3 bases at J, with 12 bases between. Only in-frame clones appear in the TCRdb table, and some are missing; sequencing was by immunoSEQ multiplex PCR. The sample has 150,000 to 200,000 clones; around 86% are singletons. This receptor was obtained from a woman aged 65 to 85 with COVID-19, enrolled during active disease. The specimen was peripheral blood. The chain is built from TRBV10-1 and TRBJ2-7; possible D gene TRBD2, 6 bases. The CDR3 loop is CASRRDPNYEQYF. The CDR3 DNA follows: TGCGCCAGCAGGCGGGACCCCAACTACGAGCAGTACTTC.